This note documents a single T cell receptor beta chain sequence. As yet, its antigen is unknown. Trimming at V came to 6 bases and at J to 2 bases, leaving 1 base not matched to a gene. The CDR3 spans 13 residues. TCRdb reprocessed the 5' RACE reads via MiXCR and lists one record per CDR3 protein. Of roughly 51,000 distinct CDR3 sequences in the sample, 6.5% were seen once. These data come from a study of early T cells in non-severe SARS-CoV-2 infection. Study-level points and caveats: Using VDJdb, the matching emphasized anti-spike CD8 responses while missing private and CD4 specificities.

The receptor comes from an adult who was a healthcare worker with PCR-confirmed SARS-CoV-2 infection or an uninfected control (not recorded which). Specimen: whole blood, collected at baseline. The chain links TRBV12-3 or TRBV12-4 to TRBJ1-3; 7 nucleotides match TRBD1. This CDR3 is CASRGTAGNTIYF. The CDR3 DNA is TGTGCCAGCAGGGGGACAGCTGGAAACACCATATATTTT.